This T cell receptor (beta chain) was sequenced in a study of control samples from healthy donors and cancer patients. CDR1 is SNHLY, CDR2 FYNNEI, per germline. The CDR3 covers 17 residues. Trimming stripped 6 bases from V and 4 bases from J, with 23 bases between. Profiled with immunoSEQ multiplex PCR; TCRdb holds only in-frame clones, not every one. The sample yields about 20,000 clones, 80% to 85% seen once. Material: PBMCs. The source is a woman in her 70s with lung cancer. This chain joins TRBV2 and TRBJ2-3; TRBD2 might be the D (5 bases). The CDR3 spells CASSPRAVLRWADTQYF. The DNA for the CDR3 is TGTGCCAGCAGCCCCCGAGCGGTCCTAAGGTGGGCAGATACGCAGTATTTT.